The next 20 T cell receptor beta chains were all read from a single sample in a study of identical twins. Each CDR3 protein is one row after TCRdb ran MiXCR on the 5' RACE reads. Of 420,000 or so distinct CDR3 sequences in the sample, about 18% are singletons; the top ten hold roughly 12%. The sample consisted of naive T cells sorted from blood. These receptors originate from a man aged 45-65 years in good health.

The chain employs TRBV18 and TRBJ2-7, with 7 positions matching TRBD1. V lost 3 bases, J lost 6 bases, and 2 bases stayed unmatched. This CDR3 region has 12 residues. CDR1 and CDR2 from the germline V gene are KGHSH and LQKENI. DNA of the CDR3: TGTGCCAGCTCACCGAGGGGGCTCGAGCAGTACTTC. Protein product: CASSPRGLEQYF.

The chain joins TRBV7-9 to TRBJ2-3; 7 bases fit TRBD2. Per germline, CDR1 SEHNR and CDR2 FQNEAQ (reference sequence). Trimming cost V 11 bases and J 2 bases; bases outside gene matches: 4. CDR3 size: 12 residues. The CDR3 region has the DNA TGTGCCGAAAGCGGGAACACAGATACGCAGTATTTT. Residues: CAESGNTDTQYF.

The chain couples TRBV4-3 to TRBJ2-5, with D possibly being TRBD2 (5 bases). Trimming pared 1 base from V and 5 bases from J, leaving 11 bases between. From germline, CDR1 is LGHNA and CDR2 YSLEER. The CDR3 length is 14 residues. This CDR3 reads CASSQGGRRETQYF. The CDR3 nucleotides read TGCGCCAGCAGCCAAGGCGGCAGGAGGGAGACCCAGTACTTC.

There are a few counts of this clonotype. This rearrangement joins TRBV20-1 to TRBJ2-7; 16 nucleotides match TRBD2. Germline V CDR1 and CDR2: DFQATT, SNEGSKA (reference sequence). The CDR3 length is 14 residues. J lost 4 bases, V lost 5 bases, and 2 bases had no gene match. The chain's CDR3 is CSAAGLAGGYEQYF. CDR3 DNA sequence: TGCAGTGCTGCGGGACTAGCGGGAGGGTACGAGCAGTACTTC.

This clonotype was seen many times. The V call is TRBV9, the J call TRBJ2-5; 13 bases align to TRBD2. V trimming: 3 bases; J trimming: 9 bases; junction bases outside the gene matches: 2. Per germline, CDR1 SGDLS and CDR2 YYNGEE. This CDR3 has 13 residues. The CDR3 DNA sequence: TGTGCCAGCAGCGAGGGACTAGCGGGACCCCAGTACTTC. It translates to CASSEGLAGPQYF.

This clonotype was seen ten or more times. The V call is TRBV5-1, the J call TRBJ2-5, with TRBD2 identical over 13 bases. CDR1 is SGHRS, CDR2 YFSETQ, per germline. The CDR3 is 16 residues long. Trimming cost V 3 bases and J 2 bases; bases outside gene matches: 4. CDR3 nucleotide sequence: TGCGCCAGCAGCTCGGGACTAGCGGGATTACAAGAGACCCAGTACTTC. Encoded protein: CASSSGLAGLQETQYF.

This clonotype was observed a few times. This sequence joins TRBV20-1 and TRBJ2-3; 7 bases agree with TRBD2. V gave up 3 bases and J gave up 5 bases; unmatched junction bases: 14. The CDR3 has 16 residues. Germline V gives CDR1 DFQATT, CDR2 SNEGSKA (reference sequence). CDR3 sequence: CSASRWEGLRVDTQYF. The CDR3, as DNA: TGCAGTGCTAGTCGGTGGGAGGGCCTTAGGGTAGATACGCAGTATTTT.

This clonotype has at least ten counts. The chain carries TRBV4-1 and TRBJ2-2; D gene uncertain. This CDR3 region has 13 residues. In germline, CDR1 is MGHRA, CDR2 YSYEKL. The V gene lost 3 bases and the J gene lost 7 bases, with 9 bases spanning the gap. The CDR3 DNA is TGCGCCAGCAGCCACGTTTCGGGCGGGGAGCTGTTTTTT. This translates into CASSHVSGGELFF.

The CDR3 DNA is TGTGCCAGCAGCTTAGGCCTGGCTAGCGGGGAGAGCACAGATACGCAGTATTTT. Translating gives CASSLGLASGESTDTQYF. The V call is TRBV13, the J call TRBJ2-3; 9 bases fit TRBD2. The CDR3 length is 18 residues. Germline trimming cut 0 bases from V and 0 bases from J; bases unmatched to any gene: 7. Germline V lookup: CDR1 PRHDT, CDR2 FYEKMQ (reference sequence).

The chain employs TRBV14 and TRBJ2-2; 7 positions agree with TRBD1. The CDR3 is made up of 14 amino acids. Germline CDR1 SGHDN, CDR2 FVKESK. V shed 5 bases and J 4 bases; nucleotides not matched to a gene: 4. CDR3 in amino acids: CASSLGQRTGELFF. CDR3 in DNA: TGTGCCAGCAGCTTGGGACAGCGCACCGGGGAGCTGTTTTTT.

The chain combines TRBV11-2 with TRBJ1-4; 10 bases match TRBD1. J was trimmed by 4 bases and V by 5 bases; bases with no gene match: 16. Germline CDR1 reads SGHAT; CDR2 reads FQNNGV. CDR3 size: 19 residues. The CDR3 sequence: CASSLLRTGQGRSNEKLFF. The CDR3 DNA follows: TGTGCCAGCAGCCTGCTCCGTACGGGACAGGGGCGAAGTAATGAAAAACTGTTTTTT.

This chain uses TRBV5-1 with TRBJ1-6; D is uncertain. CDR1 is SGHRS and CDR2 is YFSETQ in the germline V gene. V was shortened by 0 bases and J by 9 bases, with 19 bases between the two germline ends. This CDR3 comprises 17 residues. This CDR3 reads CASSLGARPTSPSPLHF. The CDR3, as DNA: TGCGCCAGCAGCTTGGGGGCGCGTCCGACCTCTCCTTCACCCCTCCACTTT.

This clonotype was seen a handful of times. This rearrangement joins TRBV7-9 to TRBJ2-1; D call uncertain. Germline CDR1 SEHNR, CDR2 FQNEAQ (reference sequence). The CDR3 length is 14 residues. Trimming stripped 2 bases from V and 0 bases from J, with 5 bases between. The CDR3 coding sequence is TGTGCCAGCAGCTTAAAGGGCTCCTACAATGAGCAGTTCTTC. Protein product: CASSLKGSYNEQFF.

This clonotype has at least ten counts. The CDR3 reads CSARPRYGRDRTDTQYF. The DNA for the CDR3 is TGCAGTGCTAGACCCCGTTACGGGAGGGACCGCACAGATACGCAGTATTTT. The chain is built from TRBV20-1 and TRBJ2-3; 8 bases match TRBD2. Germline V CDR1 and CDR2: DFQATT, SNEGSKA (reference sequence). The CDR3 spans 17 residues. Trimming at V came to 2 bases and at J to 1 base, leaving 11 bases not matched to a gene.

The chain recombines TRBV12-3 or TRBV12-4 with TRBJ2-1; 8 bases align to TRBD2. The CDR3 runs to 15 residues. The trim removed 3 bases at V and 6 bases at J, leaving 7 bases unmatched. The CDR3 DNA sequence: TGTGCCAGCAGTTTTGGACTAGCAGATGGCAATGAGCAGTTCTTC. Its protein is CASSFGLADGNEQFF.

This clonotype was detected many times. V and J are TRBV15 and TRBJ1-1; D unclear. The CDR3 is made up of 11 amino acids. V gave up 5 bases and J gave up 3 bases, with 4 bases separating them. From germline, CDR1 is LNHNV and CDR2 YYDKDF (reference sequence). CDR3 nucleotides: TGTGCCACCAGCCGCGACACTGAAGCTTTCTTT. Encoded protein: CATSRDTEAFF.

This chain joins TRBV12-3 or TRBV12-4 and TRBJ1-3; D gene ambiguous. V dropped 2 bases and J dropped 10 bases, with 12 bases sitting between them. The CDR3 is made up of 13 amino acids. Here the CDR3 DNA reads TGTGCCAGCAGTTTAAGCCCCGTCCCGACCATATATTTT. This encodes CASSLSPVPTIYF.

The sample holds a few counts of this clonotype. The CDR3 spells CASSVGDLANEKLFF. The CDR3 bases are TGTGCCAGCAGCGTGGGAGATCTAGCTAATGAAAAACTGTTTTTT. The gene calls are TRBV9 and TRBJ1-4; D remains ambiguous. CDR1 is SGDLS, CDR2 YYNGEE, per germline. V was cut by 2 bases and J by 3 bases, with 11 bases left in between. The CDR3 runs to 15 residues. Full variable domain (rest looked up from reference TRBV9 and TRBJ1-4): DSGVTQTPKHLITATGQRVTLRCSPRSGDLSVYWYQQSLDQGLQFLIQYYNGEERAKGNILERFSAQQFPDLHSELNLSSLELGDSALYFCASSVGDLANEKLFFGSGTQLSVL.

A word on this clonotype: The junction shows a germline mismatch at one end, possibly a read error. DNA for the CDR3: TGTGCCAGCAGCTCAGGAATCACAGCTTTC. It is translated as CASSSGITAF. The chain uses TRBV7-9 and TRBJ2-7, with D uncertain. Germline CDR1 reads SEHNR; CDR2 reads FQNEAQ (reference sequence). The CDR3 covers 10 residues.

The CDR3 sequence: CASSLLQGLNNEQFF. The CDR3 DNA sequence: TGCGCCAGCAGCTTGCTACAGGGCTTAAACAATGAGCAGTTCTTC. This chain links TRBV5-1 with TRBJ2-1; tentatively, D is TRBD1 (6 bases). Germline-derived CDR1 and CDR2 are SGHRS and YFSETQ. V lost 1 base and J lost 5, with 13 bases in between. The CDR3 loop spans 15 amino acids. Together with reference TRBV5-1 and TRBJ2-1, the CDR3 gives the full variable domain: KAGVTQTPRYLIKTRGQQVTLSCSPISGHRSVSWYQQTPGQGLQFLFEYFSETQRNKGNFPGRFSGRQFSNSRSEMNVSTLELGDSALYLCASSLLQGLNNEQFFGPGTRLTVL.